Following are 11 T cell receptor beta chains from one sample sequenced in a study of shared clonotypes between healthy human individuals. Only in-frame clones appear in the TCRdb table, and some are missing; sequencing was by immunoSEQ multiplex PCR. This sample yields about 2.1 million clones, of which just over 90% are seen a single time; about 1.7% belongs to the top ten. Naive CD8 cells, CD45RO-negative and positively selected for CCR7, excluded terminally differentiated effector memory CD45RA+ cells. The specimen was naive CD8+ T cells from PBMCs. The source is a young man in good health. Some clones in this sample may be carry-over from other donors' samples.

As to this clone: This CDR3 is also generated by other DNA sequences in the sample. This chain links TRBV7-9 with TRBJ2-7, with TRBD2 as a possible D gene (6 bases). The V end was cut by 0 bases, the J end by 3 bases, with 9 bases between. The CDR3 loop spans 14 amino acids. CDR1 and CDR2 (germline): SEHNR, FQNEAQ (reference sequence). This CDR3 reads CASSLAGLGYEQYF. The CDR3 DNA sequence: TGTGCCAGCAGCTTAGCGGGACTTGGCTACGAGCAGTACTTC.

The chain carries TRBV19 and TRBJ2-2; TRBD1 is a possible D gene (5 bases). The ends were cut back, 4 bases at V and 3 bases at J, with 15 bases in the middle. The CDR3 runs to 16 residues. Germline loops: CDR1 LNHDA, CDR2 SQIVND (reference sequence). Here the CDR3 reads CASSTWQGWDTGELFF. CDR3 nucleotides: TGTGCCAGTAGTACCTGGCAGGGATGGGACACCGGGGAGCTGTTTTTT.

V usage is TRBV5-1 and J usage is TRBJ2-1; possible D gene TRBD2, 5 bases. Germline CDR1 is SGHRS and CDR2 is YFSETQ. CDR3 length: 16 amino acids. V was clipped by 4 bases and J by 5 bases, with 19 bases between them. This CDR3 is CASSLLFSDHNNEQFF. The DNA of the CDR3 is TGCGCCAGCAGCCTTTTATTTAGCGACCATAACAATGAGCAGTTCTTC.

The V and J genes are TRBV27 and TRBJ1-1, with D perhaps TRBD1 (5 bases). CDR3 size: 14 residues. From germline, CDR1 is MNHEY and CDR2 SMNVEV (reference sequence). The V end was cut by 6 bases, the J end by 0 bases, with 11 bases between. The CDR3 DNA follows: TGTGCCAGCAGCCAAAGACAGTTGAACACTGAAGCTTTCTTT. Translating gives CASSQRQLNTEAFF.

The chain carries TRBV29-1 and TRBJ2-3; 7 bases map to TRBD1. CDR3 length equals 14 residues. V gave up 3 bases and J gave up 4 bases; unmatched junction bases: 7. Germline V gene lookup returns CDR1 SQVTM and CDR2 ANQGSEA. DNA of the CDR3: TGCAGCGTTGATTTCACAGGGGATCCAGATACGCAGTATTTT. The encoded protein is CSVDFTGDPDTQYF.

CDR3 in DNA: TGTGCCAGCGACTCCCGGGACAGTCGAAACTACGAGCAGTACTTC. The encoded protein is CASDSRDSRNYEQYF. V and J are TRBV5-6 and TRBJ2-7, with 7 bases lining up with TRBD1. Germline CDR1 SGHDT, CDR2 YYEEEE. CDR3 length: 15 residues. With V trimmed by 7 bases and J by 3 bases, 13 bases remained unmatched.

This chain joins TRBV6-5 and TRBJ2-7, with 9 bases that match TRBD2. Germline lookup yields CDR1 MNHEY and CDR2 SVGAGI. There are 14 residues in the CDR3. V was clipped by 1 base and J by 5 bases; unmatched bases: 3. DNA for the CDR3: TGTGCCAGCAGTTACTTTAGCGGGAGAAACGAGCAGTACTTC. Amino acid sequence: CASSYFSGRNEQYF.

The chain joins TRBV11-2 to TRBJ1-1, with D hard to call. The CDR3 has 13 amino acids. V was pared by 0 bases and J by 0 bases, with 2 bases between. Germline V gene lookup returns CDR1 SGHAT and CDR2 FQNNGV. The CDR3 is CASSLDLNTEAFF. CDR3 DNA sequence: TGTGCCAGCAGCTTAGACTTGAACACTGAAGCTTTCTTT.

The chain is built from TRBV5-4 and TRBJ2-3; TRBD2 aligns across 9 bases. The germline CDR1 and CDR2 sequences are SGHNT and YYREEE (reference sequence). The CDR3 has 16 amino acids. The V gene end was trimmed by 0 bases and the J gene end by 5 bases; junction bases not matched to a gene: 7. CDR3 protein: CASSLVAGGPVDTQYF. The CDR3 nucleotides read TGTGCCAGCAGCTTGGTGGCGGGAGGGCCGGTAGATACGCAGTATTTT.

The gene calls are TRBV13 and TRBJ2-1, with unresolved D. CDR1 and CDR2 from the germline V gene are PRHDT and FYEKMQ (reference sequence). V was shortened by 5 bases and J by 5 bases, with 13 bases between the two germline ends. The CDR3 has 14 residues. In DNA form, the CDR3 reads TGTGCCAGCAGCCATTACCTCTTGAACAATGAGCAGTTCTTC. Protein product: CASSHYLLNNEQFF.

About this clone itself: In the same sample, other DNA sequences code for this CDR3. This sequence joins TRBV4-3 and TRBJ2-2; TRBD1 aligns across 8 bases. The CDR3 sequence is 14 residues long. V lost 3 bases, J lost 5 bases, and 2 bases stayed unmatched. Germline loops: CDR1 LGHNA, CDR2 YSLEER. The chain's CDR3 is CASSHGQGTGELFF. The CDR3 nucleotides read TGCGCCAGCAGCCACGGACAGGGAACCGGGGAGCTGTTTTTT.